Shown below are 7 T cell receptor beta chains from a single sample sequenced in a study of T cells in Graves' hyperthyroidism and ophthalmopathy. Template material for amplifying TCR beta CDR3 regions consisted of RNA transcripts. Initially, a first-round RT-PCR of the TCR CDR3 employed the HTBI primer set. One entry per CDR3 protein results from TCRdb running MiXCR on the multiplex PCR reads. The sample has fewer than 650,000 distinct CDR3 sequences, less than 15% seen once. The specimen sequenced was blood. The receptors come from a woman aged 40 to 55 with Graves' hyperthyroidism.

In its sample, this clonotype was seen many times. This chain uses TRBV7-2 with TRBJ1-1, with D tentatively TRBD1 (5 bases). The germline CDR1 and CDR2 sequences are SGHTA and FQGNSA. V was shortened by 7 bases and J by 4 bases, with 19 bases between the two germline ends. The CDR3 extends over 15 amino acids. CDR3 protein: CASTSDGTLSTEAFF. Written as DNA, the CDR3 is TGTGCCAGCACTTCGGACGGGACCTTGAGCACTGAAGCTTTCTTT. The full variable domain, its missing parts supplied by reference TRBV7-2 and TRBJ1-1, is GAGVSQSPSNKVTEKGKDVELRCDPISGHTALYWYRQSLGQGLEFLIYFQGNSAPDKSGLPSDRFSAERTGGSVSTLTIQRTQQEDSAVYLCASTSDGTLSTEAFFGQGTRLTVV.

This clonotype was detected many times. The chain has TRBV20-1 and TRBJ2-5; 11 bases line up with TRBD1. There are 18 residues in the CDR3. J lost 5 bases, V lost 5 bases, and 19 bases had no gene match. Germline V gene sequence: CDR1 DFQATT, CDR2 SNEGSKA (reference sequence). Here the CDR3 DNA reads TGCAGTGCTTCTTCGGGACAGGGGGAAATAAGTACGGTCGAGACCCAGTACTTC. Amino acids: CSASSGQGEISTVETQYF.

V is TRBV3-1 and J is TRBJ1-2; D gene ambiguous. Germline V CDR1 and CDR2: LGHDT, YNNKEL (reference sequence). The CDR3 spans 15 residues. V was clipped by 6 bases and J by 0 bases, with 14 bases between them. For the CDR3, the DNA is TGTGCCAGCAGTTATTTGGACCGATCTAACTATGGCTACACCTTC. This translates into CASSYLDRSNYGYTF.

There are many counts of this clonotype. The V call is TRBV6-1, the J call TRBJ2-3, with D tentatively TRBD1 or TRBD2 (7 bases each). Trimming pared 5 bases from V and 5 bases from J, leaving 17 bases between. This CDR3 comprises 15 residues. Per germline, CDR1 MNHNS and CDR2 SASEGT. CDR3 loop: CASSNTPGGGDTQYF. CDR3 sequence (DNA): TGTGCCAGCAGTAATACTCCAGGGGGGGGAGATACGCAGTATTTT.

This clonotype appeared many times. The V gene is TRBV27, the J gene TRBJ2-3; 12 positions match TRBD2. The V gene end was trimmed by 5 bases and the J gene end by 4 bases; junction bases not matched to a gene: 4. The CDR3 runs 15 residues. CDR1 and CDR2 from the germline V gene are MNHEY and SMNVEV (reference sequence). The CDR3 loop reads CASSLAGGPPDTQYF. In DNA form, the CDR3 reads TGTGCCAGCAGTCTAGCGGGAGGGCCACCAGATACGCAGTATTTT.

This sequence joins TRBV5-1 and TRBJ2-1, with 7 positions matching TRBD2. Germline V gene data show CDR1 as SGHRS and CDR2 as YFSETQ. The CDR3 spans 16 residues. With 4 bases clipped from V and 6 bases from J, the junction kept 13 bases outside the gene matches. In DNA, the CDR3 is TGCGCCAGCAGCAGAACCGGGACTACACGGGGCAATGAGCAGTTCTTC. Translation gives CASSRTGTTRGNEQFF.

This clonotype occurred a few times. The V call is TRBV7-3, the J call TRBJ2-2; no definite D call. Trimming stripped 1 base from V and 4 bases from J, with 13 bases between. This CDR3 spans 16 amino acids. CDR1 SGHTA and CDR2 FQGTGA come from the germline V gene. This chain's CDR3 is CASSLNSEAGTGELFF. In DNA form, the CDR3 reads TGTGCCAGCAGCTTAAACTCAGAGGCCGGCACCGGGGAGCTGTTTTTT.